Listed below are T cell receptor beta chains from one sample, sequenced in a study of molecular identifiers for immune sequencing clone quantification. One entry per CDR3 protein, called by TCRdb with MiXCR from the PCR reads. The data hold over 550,000 distinct CDR3 sequences, with around 25% observed a single time. Sequenced input: naive CD8+ T cells from blood, with Jurkat cell RNA spiked in. The receptors were gathered from a human donor in good health. Some libraries in this study had Jurkat cell RNA spiked in. Each CDR3 is given with its conserved first and last residue. The order of the fields is J gene, V gene, clone size, D gene, CDR3 protein, CDR3 DNA. D genes are given only for firm matches. A clone size is listed for some rows: how often the clone was seen (once, few, many), or a class if it is expanded.

>TRBJ1-1|TRBV29-1|many|-
CSVEDRGGEFDEAFF
TGCAGCGTTGAAGATCGGGGAGGGGAGTTCGATGAAGCTTTCTTT
>TRBJ1-1|TRBV6-2/TRBV6-3|many|TRBD1
CASSTLDRRSEAFF
TGTGCCAGCAGTACCCTGGACAGGCGGTCTGAAGCTTTCTTT
>TRBJ2-5|TRBV4-3|few|-
CASSQDPREETQYF
TGCGCCAGCAGCCAAGACCCCAGGGAAGAGACCCAGTACTTC
>TRBJ2-3|TRBV29-1|many|-
CSVEQPEWESPTDTQYF
TGCAGCGTTGAACAACCCGAGTGGGAGAGCCCTACAGATACGCAGTATTTT
>TRBJ2-7|TRBV5-1|many|TRBD1
CASSFGTGDYEQYF
TGTGCCAGCAGCTTCGGGACAGGTGACTACGAGCAGTACTTC
>TRBJ2-6|TRBV11-1|-|TRBD1
CASSLATGPQGYISGANVLTF
TGTGCCAGCAGTTTAGCAACGGGGCCACAGGGGTATATCTCTGGGGCCAACGTCCTGACTTTC
>TRBJ1-5|TRBV28|many|-
CASSAVSSNQPQHF
TGTGCCAGCAGTGCCGTGAGTAGCAATCAGCCCCAGCATTTT
>TRBJ1-1|TRBV9|-|-
CASSVDEPNTEAFF
TGTGCCAGCAGCGTAGATGAGCCGAACACTGAAGCTTTCTTT
>TRBJ2-3|TRBV4-1|many|-
CASSQEGQGLWADTQYF
TGCGCCAGCAGCCAAGAGGGCCAGGGGCTATGGGCAGATACGCAGTATTTT
>TRBJ1-5|TRBV27|few|TRBD1
CASSSKPGQGNQPQHF
TGTGCCAGCAGTTCGAAACCGGGACAGGGCAATCAGCCCCAGCATTTT
>TRBJ2-7|TRBV6-2/TRBV6-3|-|-
CANSTSAWEQYF
TGTGCCAACAGCACGTCGGCCTGGGAGCAGTACTTC
>TRBJ2-7|TRBV29-1|many|-
CSVQAARSSYEQYF
TGCAGCGTTCAGGCGGCAAGAAGCTCCTACGAGCAGTACTTC
>TRBJ2-3|TRBV3-1|few|-
CASSQDPAGTSTDTQYF
TGTGCCAGCAGCCAAGATCCAGCCGGGACTAGCACAGATACGCAGTATTTT